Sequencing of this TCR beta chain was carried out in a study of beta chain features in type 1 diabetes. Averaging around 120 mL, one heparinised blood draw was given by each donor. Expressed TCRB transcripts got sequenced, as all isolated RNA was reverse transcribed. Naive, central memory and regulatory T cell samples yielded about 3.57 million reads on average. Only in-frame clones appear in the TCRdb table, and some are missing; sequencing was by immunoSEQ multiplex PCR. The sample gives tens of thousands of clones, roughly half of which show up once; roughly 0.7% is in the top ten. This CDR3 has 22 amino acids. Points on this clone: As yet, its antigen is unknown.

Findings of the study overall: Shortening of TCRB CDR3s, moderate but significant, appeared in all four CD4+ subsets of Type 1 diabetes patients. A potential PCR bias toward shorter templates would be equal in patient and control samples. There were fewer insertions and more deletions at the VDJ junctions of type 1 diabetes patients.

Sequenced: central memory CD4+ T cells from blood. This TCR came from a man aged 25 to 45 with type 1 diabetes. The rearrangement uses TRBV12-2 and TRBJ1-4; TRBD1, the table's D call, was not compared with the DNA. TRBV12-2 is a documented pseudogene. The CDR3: CASRPQQSIGQGVPWCGEKLFF. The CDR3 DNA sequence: TGTGCAAGTCGCCCCCAACAGTCAATCGGACAGGGCGTGCCGTGGTGCGGTGAAAAACTGTTTTTT.